The TCR beta chain described here comes from a study of cytomegalovirus exposure and HLA in healthy donors. Study observations and caveats: The study labeled 164 TCR beta chains cytomegalovirus-associated. With high specificity and sensitivity, the classifier reportedly diagnosed cytomegalovirus status.

13 Jbeta primers and 60 Vbeta primers were used for the PCR. The data were produced by immunoSEQ multiplex PCR, yet TCRdb's version contains in-frame clones alone and is incomplete. The sample consists of some 100,000 clones, around three quarters of them appearing once. There are 11 residues in the CDR3. Looked up from germline, CDR1 is SEHNR and CDR2 is FQNEAQ (reference sequence). The V gene lost 5 bases and the J gene lost 9 bases, with 8 bases spanning the gap. For this clone: The target antigen is unknown.

This chain joins TRBV7-9 and TRBJ1-5, with a weak D call TRBD1 (5 bases). The receptor's source is a male donor in good health and CMV-seropositive. Input material: PBMCs. The CDR3 reads CASSPGGPQHF. CDR3 nucleotides: TGTGCCAGCAGCCCGGGGGGGCCCCAGCATTTT. The complete variable domain, with remaining parts taken from reference TRBV7-9 and TRBJ1-5, reads DTGVSQNPRHKITKRGQNVTFRCDPISEHNRLYWYRQTLGQGPEFLTYFQNEAQLEKSRLLSDRFSAERPKGSFSTLEIQRTEQGDSAMYLCASSPGGPQHFGDGTRLSIL.